One sample yielded the 4 T cell receptor beta chains listed below, sequenced in a study of shared clonotypes between healthy human individuals. Naive CD8 cells lacked CD45RO, underwent positive selection for CCR7 and left out terminally differentiated effector memory CD45RA+ cells. The assay was immunoSEQ multiplex PCR, and TCRdb's table has in-frame clones only and misses some. The data hold about 2.1 million clones, with 85% to 95% observed a single time. Source material: naive CD8+ T cells from PBMCs. The receptors derive from a man younger than 35 in good health. Some clones in this sample may be carry-over from other donors' samples.

J is TRBJ2-3 and V is TRBV12-1; no check of the table's D call, TRBD2, against the DNA was made. TRBV12-1 is assigned pseudogene status. This CDR3 spans 15 amino acids. CDR3 region: CASSPPSGNTDTQYF. The DNA for the CDR3 is TGTGCCAGCAGTCCCCCGAGCGGGAACACAGATACGCAGTATTTT.

The chain couples TRBV27 to TRBJ2-7; D might be TRBD1 (6 bases). Germline V gene lookup returns CDR1 MNHEY and CDR2 SMNVEV (reference sequence). This CDR3 spans 15 amino acids. V lost 5 bases, J lost 2 bases, and 16 bases lay in between. CDR3 protein: CASSPRVGATYEQYF. Here the CDR3 DNA reads TGTGCCAGCAGTCCCCGGGTGGGGGCGACCTACGAGCAGTACTTC.

A note on this clone: Other DNA sequences in this specimen translate into the identical CDR3. The chain has TRBV7-9 and TRBJ1-3; perhaps TRBD1 as D (6 bases). The CDR3 contains 13 residues. Trimming took off 6 bases at V and 2 bases at J, with 8 bases between the two ends. The germline V gene has CDR1 SEHNR and CDR2 FQNEAQ (reference sequence). The CDR3 DNA is TGTGCCAGCAGAACAGGGACTGGAAACACCATATATTTT. Translation gives CASRTGTGNTIYF.

A note on this clone: The same CDR3 arises from other DNA sequences in this sample as well. The chain is built from TRBV7-2 and TRBJ2-7; 8 bases match TRBD1. Germline V gene lookup returns CDR1 SGHTA and CDR2 FQGNSA. The CDR3 length is 13 residues. The junction had 1 base not matched to a gene; V was cut back by 3 bases and J by 3 bases. The chain's CDR3 is CASSFGQGYEQYF. The CDR3 DNA follows: TGTGCCAGCAGCTTCGGACAGGGCTACGAGCAGTACTTC.